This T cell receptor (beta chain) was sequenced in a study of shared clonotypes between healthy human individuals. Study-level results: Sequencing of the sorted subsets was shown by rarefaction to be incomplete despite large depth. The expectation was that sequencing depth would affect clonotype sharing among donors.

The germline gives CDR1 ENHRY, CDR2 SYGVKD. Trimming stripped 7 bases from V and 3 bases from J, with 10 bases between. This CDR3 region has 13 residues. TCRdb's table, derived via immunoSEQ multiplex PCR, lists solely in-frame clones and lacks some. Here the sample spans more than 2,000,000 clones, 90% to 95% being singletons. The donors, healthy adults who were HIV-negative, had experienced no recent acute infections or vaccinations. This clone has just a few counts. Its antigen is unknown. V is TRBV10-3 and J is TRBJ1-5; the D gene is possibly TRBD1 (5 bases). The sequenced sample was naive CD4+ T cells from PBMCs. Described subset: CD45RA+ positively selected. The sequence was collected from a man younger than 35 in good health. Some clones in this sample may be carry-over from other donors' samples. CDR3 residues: CAITWDLNQPQHF. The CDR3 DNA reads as TGTGCCATCACGTGGGACCTCAATCAGCCCCAGCATTTT.